The clone carrying this T cell receptor (beta chain) appeared many times. What it binds is not known. This specimen comes from a study of shared clonotypes between healthy human individuals. Overall study: There were three CD4 naive, three CD4 memory, two CD8 naive and one CD8 memory plates per donor. Whole-study findings and limits: It was observed that 5% to 6.5% of naive CD4 clonotypes were shared across several donors. Collection of samples was limited to blood; tissue repertoires likely differ.

The CDR3 runs 14 residues. Germline loops: CDR1 SEHNR, CDR2 FQNEAQ (reference sequence). The V and J ends lost 1 base and 5 bases respectively, with 9 bases between them. This was a deep-level run. Generated by immunoSEQ multiplex PCR, the TCRdb table keeps only in-frame clones and is missing some. This table holds roughly 1,000,000 clones, about 84% found once. This receptor was identified in a young man in good health. Some clones in this sample may be carry-over from other donors' samples. Sequencing used memory CD4+ T cells from PBMCs. Indicated subset: CD45RA-negative fraction. This chain joins TRBV7-9 and TRBJ1-3; D ambiguous. The CDR3 DNA reads as TGTGCCAGCAGCTTAGAGGGTAATCGAAACACCATATATTTT. Translated, it gives CASSLEGNRNTIYF.